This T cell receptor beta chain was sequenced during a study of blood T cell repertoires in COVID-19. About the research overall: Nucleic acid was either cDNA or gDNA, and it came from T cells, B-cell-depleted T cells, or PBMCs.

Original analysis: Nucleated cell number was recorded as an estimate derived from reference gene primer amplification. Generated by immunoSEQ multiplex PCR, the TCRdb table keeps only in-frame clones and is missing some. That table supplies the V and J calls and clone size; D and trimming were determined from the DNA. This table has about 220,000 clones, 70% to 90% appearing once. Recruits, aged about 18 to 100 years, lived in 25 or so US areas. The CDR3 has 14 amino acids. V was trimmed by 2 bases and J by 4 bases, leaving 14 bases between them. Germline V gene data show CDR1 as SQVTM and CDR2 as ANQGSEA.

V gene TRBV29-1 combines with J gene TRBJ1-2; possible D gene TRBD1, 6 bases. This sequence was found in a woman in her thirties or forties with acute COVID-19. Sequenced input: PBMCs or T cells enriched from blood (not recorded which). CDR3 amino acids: CSVESPGQVYGYTF. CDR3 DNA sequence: TGCAGCGTTGAATCCCCGGGACAAGTCTATGGCTACACCTTC.